Below, 6 T cell receptor beta chains from the same sample are listed, as sequenced in a study of CD4 T cells in relation to SARS-CoV-2 and coronaviruses (dated by TCRdb to the early 2020s). Libraries were made using the immunoSEQ multiplex PCR assay. TCRdb took this table from immuneACCESS and kept in-frame rearrangements with V and J called. Such tables lack part of the clones; where checked against another copy, unresolved V genes explain under half of the gap, and the rest is unexplained. The sample contains under 45,000 clones, more than 65% of them found a single time. The ten largest make up more than 3.5% of the sample. The antigens these receptors bind are not known. The sequenced sample was naive CD4+ T cells from PBMCs, cultured in vitro. The cell subset or site label, as the study defines it: naive CD4+ T cells isolated by negative enrichment. The receptors shown here come from an adult with COVID-19.

This clone was picked up a small number of times. The chain is built from TRBV10-3 and TRBJ1-5; D gene uncertain. V lost 1 base and J lost 1, with 5 bases in between. CDR1 is ENHRY and CDR2 is SYGVKD in the germline V gene. There are 14 residues in the CDR3. CDR3 sequence: CAISEFLSNQPQHF. The CDR3 DNA reads TGTGCCATCAGTGAGTTTCTAAGCAATCAGCCCCAGCATTTT.

This chain's CDR3 is CASSAMTGPYSNQPQHF. The CDR3 DNA reads as TGTGCCAGCAGCGCAATGACAGGTCCGTATAGCAATCAGCCCCAGCATTTT. V gene TRBV2 combines with J gene TRBJ1-5, with D possibly matching TRBD1 (6 bases). Trimming removed 6 bases at V and 0 bases at J, with 18 bases between. Germline V CDR1 and CDR2: SNHLY, FYNNEI. The length of the CDR3 is 17 residues.

DNA of the CDR3: TGTGCCAGCAGCTCTGGGACAGGGGGAAGGGGCACCATATATTTT. It specifies CASSSGTGGRGTIYF. The chain has TRBV7-9 and TRBJ1-3; 11 bases agree with TRBD1. Germline V gives CDR1 SEHNR, CDR2 FQNEAQ (reference sequence). V lost 4 bases to trimming and J lost 9 bases; unmatched junction nucleotides: 8. The CDR3 covers 15 residues. Complete variable domain (other parts from reference TRBV7-9 and TRBJ1-3): DTGVSQNPRHKITKRGQNVTFRCDPISEHNRLYWYRQTLGQGPEFLTYFQNEAQLEKSRLLSDRFSAERPKGSFSTLEIQRTEQGDSAMYLCASSSGTGGRGTIYFGEGSWLTVV.

V usage is TRBV14 and J usage is TRBJ1-1, with D hard to call. Germline V gives CDR1 SGHDN, CDR2 FVKESK. The CDR3 consists of 17 residues. Trimming removed 2 bases at V and 5 bases at J, with 21 bases between. CDR3 loop: CASSQIAGPKLLTEAFF. The CDR3 nucleotides read TGTGCCAGCAGCCAAATCGCTGGGCCCAAGCTATTAACTGAAGCTTTCTTT. Variable domain in full (rest from reference TRBV14 and TRBJ1-1): EAGVTQFPSHSVIEKGQTVTLRCDPISGHDNLYWYRRVMGKEIKFLLHFVKESKQDESGMPNNRFLAERTGGTYSTLKVQPAELEDSGVYFCASSQIAGPKLLTEAFFGQGTRLTVV.

A few counts support this clone. V is TRBV5-1 and J is TRBJ2-6; no clear D. Germline-derived CDR1 and CDR2 are SGHRS and YFSETQ. Trimming shortened V by 0 bases and J by 2 bases, and 0 bases separated the two germline ends. The CDR3 spans 13 residues. The CDR3, as DNA: TGCGCCAGCAGCTTGGCTGGGGCCAACGTCCTGACTTTC. Amino acids: CASSLAGANVLTF.

This clone was observed a few times. CDR3 sequence: CASSFGTESYEQYF. The CDR3 bases are TGTGCCAGCAGCTTCGGGACTGAGTCCTACGAGCAGTACTTC. V and J are TRBV11-2 and TRBJ2-7, with a possible D match to TRBD2 (6 bases). Germline CDR1 reads SGHAT; CDR2 reads FQNNGV. The V end was cut by 3 bases, the J end by 1 base, with 10 bases between. The length of the CDR3 is 14 residues.